Listed below are T cell receptor beta chains from one sample, sequenced in a study of Ad26.COV2.S vaccination and SARS-CoV-2 variants. The assay was immunoSEQ multiplex PCR, and TCRdb's table has in-frame clones only and misses some. The sample includes some 180,000 clones, approximately 88% of them seen just once. The sequenced sample was peripheral blood, obtained after recovery from COVID-19. The receptors stem from a human donor who had recovered from COVID-19. Each CDR3 is given with its conserved first and last residue. The order of the fields is V gene, CDR3 length, J gene, D gene, clone size, CDR3 DNA, CDR3 protein. The D gene is left open where the match is weak. Expanded clones are given a class, and other clones once, few, many or no size at all.

>TRBV19|14|TRBJ2-1|TRBD1|.
TGTGCCAGTAGTACTACAGGGGGCCACAATGAGCAGTTCTTC
CASSTTGGHNEQFF
>TRBV6-5|14|TRBJ2-7|TRBD1|.
TGTGCCAGCAGTTGGACAGGGAGCGGCGGCGAGCAGTACTTC
CASSWTGSGGEQYF
>TRBV11-1|15|TRBJ2-2|.|.
TGTGCCAGCAGCTTGGGGCGTGCGAACACCGGGGAGCTGTTTTTT
CASSLGRANTGELFF
>TRBV12-3/TRBV12-4|13|TRBJ1-5|.|.
TGTGCCAGCGCTCGAGAGTCCAATCAGCCCCAGCATTTT
CASARESNQPQHF
>TRBV9|14|TRBJ2-7|.|.
TGTGCCAGCAGCTCCTCGGGACTTTCCTACGAGCAGTACTTC
CASSSSGLSYEQYF
>TRBV21-1|15|TRBJ2-3|.|.
TGTGCCAGCAGCGACAGACTAGCGGGCTCGAATACGCAGTATTTT
CASSDRLAGSNTQYF
>TRBV5-1|15|TRBJ2-7|.|.
TGCGCCAGCAGCTTAACCGGGGATCCCCCCTACGAGCAGTACTTC
CASSLTGDPPYEQYF
>TRBV5-1|14|TRBJ2-7|.|.
TGCGCCAGCAGCTCGACCGGGGTGGTGGACGAGCAGTACTTC
CASSSTGVVDEQYF
>TRBV3-1/TRBV3-2|14|TRBJ2-3|.|.
TGTGCCAGCAGCCTCGGACTGGGCACAGATACGCAGTATTTT
CASSLGLGTDTQYF
>TRBV23-1|16|TRBJ2-2|TRBD2|.
TGCGCCAGCACCATAGGACTAGCGGGGATAGAAGGGGAGCTGTTTTTT
CASTIGLAGIEGELFF
>TRBV29-1|15|TRBJ2-3|TRBD2|.
TGCAGCGTTCGCAGTCTAGCGGGACGGGGAGATACGCAGTATTTT
CSVRSLAGRGDTQYF
>TRBV9|19|TRBJ2-4|TRBD2|.
TGTGCCAGCAGCGTAGATGTCGGACTAGCGGGAGTTACCAAAAACATTCAGTACTTC
CASSVDVGLAGVTKNIQYF
>TRBV5-4|16|TRBJ2-6|TRBD2|.
TGTGCCAGCAGCTTGGGCCGGACTAGCCCGGTCAACGTCCTGACTTTC
CASSLGRTSPVNVLTF
>TRBV9|12|TRBJ2-7|.|.
TGTGCCAGCAGTGGATCGGGGAGTGAGCAGTACTTC
CASSGSGSEQYF
>TRBV21-1|12|TRBJ1-5|.|.
TGTGCCAGCAGCCGCAGGCGTCAGCCCCAGCATTTT
CASSRRRQPQHF
>TRBV5-1|15|TRBJ1-2|TRBD1|once
TGCGCCAGCACAGGGACAGAAGAGTCTAACTATGGCTACACCTTC
CASTGTEESNYGYTF
>TRBV4-1|17|TRBJ2-3|.|.
TGCGCCAGCAGCCAAGCGACGGACTTAGCCCCCACAGATACGCAGTATTTT
CASSQATDLAPTDTQYF
>TRBV5-1|15|TRBJ2-7|TRBD1|.
TGCGCCAGCAGCCGGGGGGACAGGGATTTCTACGAGCAGTACTTC
CASSRGDRDFYEQYF
>TRBV14|13|TRBJ2-5|.|.
TGTGCCAGCAGCCCAAATCAGGGGGAGACCCAGTACTTC
CASSPNQGETQYF
>TRBV12-3/TRBV12-4|13|TRBJ2-5|.|.
TGTGCCAGCAGTTTGGGGCTACAAGAGACCCAGTACTTC
CASSLGLQETQYF
>TRBV18|15|TRBJ2-3|.|once
TGTGCCAGCTCACCACCGAGCACTAGCACAGATACGCAGTATTTT
CASSPPSTSTDTQYF
>TRBV28|15|TRBJ1-1|.|.
TGTGCCAGCAGCCCCCCCAAGGGTGCTGTCACTGAAGCTTTCTTT
CASSPPKGAVTEAFF
>TRBV19|15|TRBJ2-7|.|.
TGTGCCAGTAGTCCTCTAGCGCGGAGCTCCTACGAGCAGTACTTC
CASSPLARSSYEQYF
>TRBV28|16|TRBJ1-3|TRBD1|.
TGTGCCAGCAGTTTATTCGGGACAGGGACTGGAAACACCATATATTTT
CASSLFGTGTGNTIYF
>TRBV3-1/TRBV3-2|19|TRBJ2-3|.|.
TGTGCCAGCAGCCAAGGAATAATGGTCACTCGCTTGAAGACAGATACGCAGTATTTT
CASSQGIMVTRLKTDTQYF
>TRBV9|15|TRBJ2-3|TRBD2|.
TGTGCCAGCAGCGCCTCGGGGGGGGGCACAGATACGCAGTATTTT
CASSASGGGTDTQYF
>TRBV5-1|15|TRBJ1-1|.|.
TGCGCCAGCAGCTTGGCCGGACAGCCGAACACTGAAGCTTTCTTT
CASSLAGQPNTEAFF
>TRBV6-1|13|TRBJ2-7|.|.
TGTGCCAGCAGTGAAATGGGGGTTAACGAGCAGTACTTC
CASSEMGVNEQYF
>TRBV12-3/TRBV12-4|13|TRBJ1-2|.|.
TGTGCCAGCAGTAGGACCGATAACTATGGCTACACCTTC
CASSRTDNYGYTF
>TRBV7-9|16|TRBJ2-3|TRBD2|.
TGTGCCAGCAGCTTAGCACTAGCGGGGATCACAGATACGCAGTATTTT
CASSLALAGITDTQYF
>TRBV2|18|TRBJ2-1|TRBD2|once
TGTGCCAGCAGTGGAACTCTAGTAGCGGGAGGGTTGGGCAATGAGCAGTTCTTC
CASSGTLVAGGLGNEQFF
>TRBV4-1|15|TRBJ2-3|TRBD1|.
TGCGCCAGCAGCCTGACAGGGGCCTTCACAGATACGCAGTATTTT
CASSLTGAFTDTQYF
>TRBV5-4|14|TRBJ2-5|.|.
TGTGCCAGCAGTCAGGGGGAGGGAGAGGAGACCCAGTACTTC
CASSQGEGEETQYF
>TRBV19|13|TRBJ1-4|.|.
TGTGCCAGTAGTATTCGAGGGGAGGAAAAACTGTTTTTT
CASSIRGEEKLFF
>TRBV5-1|17|TRBJ2-1|TRBD2|.
TGCGCCAGCAGCATACCTTCCGGGACTAGCGGGATTGGTGAGCAGTTCTTC
CASSIPSGTSGIGEQFF
>TRBV6-5|16|TRBJ2-5|.|.
TGTGCCAGCAGTTACAGGGGACGGAGGTACCAAGAGACCCAGTACTTC
CASSYRGRRYQETQYF